This TCR beta chain was recovered during a study of T cell changes during pregnancy in multiple sclerosis. Sequencing was performed with immunoSEQ multiplex PCR; in TCRdb, only in-frame clones are kept and a portion is missing. Of about 58,000 clones in the sample, roughly 93% were seen once. CDR3 length equals 10 residues. V was trimmed by 7 bases and J by 10 bases, leaving 10 bases between them. Germline V gene data show CDR1 as SNHLY and CDR2 as FYNNEI. The gene calls are TRBV2 and TRBJ1-1; D unresolved. Material: CD8+ T cells from peripheral blood mononuclear cells, obtained in the second trimester of pregnancy. This receptor was identified in a female donor with multiple sclerosis, enrolled in a pregnancy study. This CDR3 is CASMGIGAFF. The CDR3 nucleotides are TGTGCCAGCATGGGCATAGGAGCTTTCTTT.